Many counts were recorded for the clone carrying this T cell receptor (beta chain). Prior to thyroid surgery, none of the patients had received any treatment. These data are taken from a study of metastatic and nonmetastatic thyroid tumors. Trimming stripped 5 bases from V and 6 bases from J, with 23 bases between. CDR3 length: 16 residues. Germline CDR1 ENHRY, CDR2 SYGVKD. TCRdb reprocessed the PCR reads via MiXCR. The sample gives over 15,000 clones, 20% to 30% of which show up once; 12% is in the top ten. This chain links TRBV10-3 with TRBJ2-7; a possible D gene is TRBD2 (7 bases). Source material: tumor tissue. The source is a female donor with papillary thyroid cancer or a benign thyroid nodule (not recorded which). Some clones in this sample may be carry-over from other donors' samples. The CDR3 DNA follows: TGTGCCATCAGTCTCCTAGCGGCACGATCCAGGGGCGAGCAGTACTTC. As protein: CAISLLAARSRGEQYF.